This T cell receptor beta chain was found in a study of T cell clonotyping in hematopoietic cell transplantation. Germline V CDR1 and CDR2: LGHNA, YSLEER. V lost 0 bases, J lost 0 bases, and 7 bases stayed unmatched. The CDR3 sequence is 17 residues long. Profiling relied on immunoSEQ multiplex PCR, and the TCRdb table lists in-frame clones only, not all of them. This table holds 15,000 or so clones, about 76% found once. The sequence came from a woman aged 55-75 years in good health. Some clones in this sample may be carry-over from other donors' samples. Sequenced input: peripheral blood mononuclear cells. The gene calls are TRBV4-3 and TRBJ2-7, with 8 bases fitting TRBD2. CDR3 protein: CASSQDYGGGISYEQYF. The CDR3 DNA reads TGCGCCAGCAGCCAAGATTACGGCGGGGGGATCTCCTACGAGCAGTACTTC.